This TCR beta chain appears in the sequencing data of a study of Tregs in tolerant kidney transplant recipients. Study in general: Recipients received nonmyeloablative bone marrow transplants from related graft donors, with transient mixed chimerism. Study results and limitations: Tregs expanded with activated donor B cells seemed most donor-specific. This study did not directly address biological reproducibility.

CD4+CD25+CD127- Tregs, CD4+CD25- non-Tregs, CD4 and CD8 cells were sorted. Remarks on this clone: The target antigen is unknown.

Profiling relied on immunoSEQ multiplex PCR, and the TCRdb table lists in-frame clones only, not all of them. This repertoire includes about 30,000 clones. The sequence was collected from a human donor who received a combined kidney and bone marrow transplant. This specimen consisted of CD8+ T cells from blood, obtained before the transplant.

The part of the CDR3 DNA that was read is TGTGCCAGCAGTCCCCCAGCAGGGAGGCATGAG. It is translated as CASSPPAGRHE. Given in full, the CDR3 is CASSPPAGRHEQFF. This sequence joins TRBV2 and TRBJ2-1; weak D call: TRBD2 (6 bases). The CDR3 end lies 3 residues beyond the end of the read and is filled in from the germline J gene. V was pared by 5 bases and J by 8 bases, with 16 bases between. CDR1 and CDR2 from the germline V gene are SNHLY and FYNNEI. The length of the CDR3 is 14 residues. Drawing the rest from reference TRBV2 and TRBJ2-1, the complete variable domain is EPEVTQTPSHQVTQMGQEVILRCVPISNHLYFYWYRQILGQKVEFLVSFYNNEISEKSEIFDDQFSVERPDGSNFTLKIRSTKLEDSAMYFCASSPPAGRHEQFFGPGTRLTVL.